A selection of T cell receptor beta chains follows, all from one sample in a study of identical twins. TCRdb ran MiXCR on the 5' RACE reads and lists one entry per CDR3 protein. The sample lists 690,000 or so distinct CDR3 sequences, around 6.1% occurring once. Sample: naive T cells sorted from blood. These receptors all come from a man younger than 30 in good health. Both conserved end residues are part of each CDR3. The D gene is left open where the match is weak. Not all rows give a size; the values are once, few, many and, for expanded clones, a class.

j_gene: TRBJ2-7; d_gene: TRBD1; abundance: few; v_gene: TRBV6-2/TRBV6-3; CDR3nt: TGTGCCAGCAGTCCGACTGACAGGGCCCACTACGAGCAGTACTTC; CDR3aa: CASSPTDRAHYEQYF
j_gene: TRBJ2-1; d_gene: .; abundance: .; v_gene: TRBV11-3; CDR3nt: TGTGCCAGCAGCTCCCCGTTTAGAGAACCCTACAATGAGCAGTTCTTC; CDR3aa: CASSSPFREPYNEQFF
j_gene: TRBJ1-1; d_gene: TRBD1; abundance: few; v_gene: TRBV30; CDR3nt: TGTGCCTGGAGTGTAGGGGGCACCAAGAACACTGAAGCTTTCTTT; CDR3aa: CAWSVGGTKNTEAFF
j_gene: TRBJ2-1; d_gene: TRBD2; abundance: many; v_gene: TRBV7-9; CDR3nt: TGTGCCAGCTACCCTAGCGGGAGCTCGTACAATGAGCAGTTCTTC; CDR3aa: CASYPSGSSYNEQFF
j_gene: TRBJ2-7; d_gene: TRBD1; abundance: .; v_gene: TRBV20-1; CDR3nt: TGCAGTGCAAACGACAGGGACTACGAGCAGTACTTC; CDR3aa: CSANDRDYEQYF
j_gene: TRBJ2-3; d_gene: TRBD2; abundance: .; v_gene: TRBV20-1; CDR3nt: TGCAGTGCGTGGGGACTAGCGGGAGGGCCCACAGATACGCAGTATTTT; CDR3aa: CSAWGLAGGPTDTQYF
j_gene: TRBJ2-2; d_gene: .; abundance: few; v_gene: TRBV3-1; CDR3nt: TGTGCCAGCAGCGGTTTGGGGGAGCTGTTTTTT; CDR3aa: CASSGLGELFF
j_gene: TRBJ2-1; d_gene: TRBD2; abundance: few; v_gene: TRBV2; CDR3nt: TGTGCCAGCAGTGAAAGTGTGGTGGCTAGCGGGAGGGCCGCCTACAATGAGCAGTTCTTC; CDR3aa: CASSESVVASGRAAYNEQFF
j_gene: TRBJ2-1; d_gene: .; abundance: many; v_gene: TRBV30; CDR3nt: TGTGCCTGGAGTCTGTTGGAATTTGAGCAGTTCTTC; CDR3aa: CAWSLLEFEQFF
j_gene: TRBJ2-1; d_gene: TRBD2; abundance: few; v_gene: TRBV6-5; CDR3nt: TGTGCCAGCAGTTCTAGCGGGAGGGCAAACGAGCAGTTCTTC; CDR3aa: CASSSSGRANEQFF
j_gene: TRBJ1-5; d_gene: .; abundance: many; v_gene: TRBV12-3/TRBV12-4; CDR3nt: TGTGCCAGCAGTTACCCGCTGGGGCCCCAGCATTTT; CDR3aa: CASSYPLGPQHF
j_gene: TRBJ2-2; d_gene: .; abundance: few; v_gene: TRBV6-4; CDR3nt: TGTGCCAGCAGTGGTTCTGTGAACACCGGGGAGCTGTTTTTT; CDR3aa: CASSGSVNTGELFF
j_gene: TRBJ2-3; d_gene: .; abundance: few; v_gene: TRBV15; CDR3nt: TGTGCCACCAGCATCGCAGTCCAGGGAGCCACAGATACGCAGTATTTT; CDR3aa: CATSIAVQGATDTQYF
j_gene: TRBJ2-5; d_gene: .; abundance: many; v_gene: TRBV5-1; CDR3nt: TGCGCCAGCAGCTTGGATCTCGGCCATCAAGAGACCCAGTACTTC; CDR3aa: CASSLDLGHQETQYF
j_gene: TRBJ2-3; d_gene: .; abundance: .; v_gene: TRBV28; CDR3nt: TGTGCCAGCAGTTTATTGGTTGGTCCAGGAGATACGCAGTATTTT; CDR3aa: CASSLLVGPGDTQYF
j_gene: TRBJ2-2; d_gene: .; abundance: .; v_gene: TRBV6-1; CDR3nt: TGTGCCAGCAGCCTCAGTAGGGGAAGGGGGTTAGATACCGGGGAGCTGTTTTTT; CDR3aa: CASSLSRGRGLDTGELFF
j_gene: TRBJ1-1; d_gene: .; abundance: many; v_gene: TRBV29-1; CDR3nt: TGCAGCGTTGTTCCGCGGGTCACTGAAGCTTTCTTT; CDR3aa: CSVVPRVTEAFF